Described below is a single T cell receptor beta chain sequence and its context. The antigen is unknown. The record originates from a study of CD8+ T cells in alopecia areata. The study, taken as a whole, reports: Sequencing of scalp samples also includes resident alphabeta T cells from normal skin. Normal scalp had lower clonality than lesional scalp, with alopecia totalis/universalis lesions showing this most strongly. Relative to mice, TCR sharing across patients was less clear, a difference possibly HLA-related.

With 10 bases removed from V and 2 bases from J, the gap between germline ends came to 23 bases. Germline V gene lookup returns CDR1 ENHRY and CDR2 SYGVKD. The CDR3 is 16 amino acids. RNA extraction and reverse transcription yielded cDNA as sequencing template. Profiled with immunoSEQ multiplex PCR; TCRdb holds only in-frame clones, not every one. Among over 150,000 clones listed, roughly 60% were seen once. Collected material from alopecia areata patients comprised lesional scalp punch biopsies and peripheral blood. This clonotype was sampled from a human donor with alopecia areata. V is TRBV10-3 and J is TRBJ1-1; tentative D call: TRBD1 (5 bases). Sample: CD4+ T cells sorted from blood, taken at week 0. The chain's CDR3 is CATRRSIRGTNTEAFF. CDR3 bases: TGTGCCACGCGACGCTCCATCCGGGGGACTAACACTGAAGCTTTCTTT.